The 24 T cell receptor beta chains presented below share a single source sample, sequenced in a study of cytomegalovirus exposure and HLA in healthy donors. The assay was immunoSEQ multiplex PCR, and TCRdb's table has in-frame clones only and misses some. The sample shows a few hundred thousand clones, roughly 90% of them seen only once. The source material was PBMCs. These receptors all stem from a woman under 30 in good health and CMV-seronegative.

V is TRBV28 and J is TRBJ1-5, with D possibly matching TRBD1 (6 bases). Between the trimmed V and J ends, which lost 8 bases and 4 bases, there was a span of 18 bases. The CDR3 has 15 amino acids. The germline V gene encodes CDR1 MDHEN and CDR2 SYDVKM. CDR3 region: CASRPAGTLNQPQHF. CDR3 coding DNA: TGTGCCAGCCGGCCGGCCGGGACACTAAATCAGCCCCAGCATTTT. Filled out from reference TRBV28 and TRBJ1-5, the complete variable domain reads DVKVTQSSRYLVKRTGEKVFLECVQDMDHENMFWYRQDPGLGLRLIYFSYDVKMKEKGDIPEGYSVSREKKERFSLILESASTNQTSMYLCASRPAGTLNQPQHFGDGTRLSIL.

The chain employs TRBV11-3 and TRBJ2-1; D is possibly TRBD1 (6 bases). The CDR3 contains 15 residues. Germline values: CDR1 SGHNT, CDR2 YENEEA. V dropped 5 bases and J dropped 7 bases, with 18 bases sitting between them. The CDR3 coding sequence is TGTGCCAGCAGCCCCGCGGGTACAGGGTTGAATGAGCAGTTCTTC. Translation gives CASSPAGTGLNEQFF.

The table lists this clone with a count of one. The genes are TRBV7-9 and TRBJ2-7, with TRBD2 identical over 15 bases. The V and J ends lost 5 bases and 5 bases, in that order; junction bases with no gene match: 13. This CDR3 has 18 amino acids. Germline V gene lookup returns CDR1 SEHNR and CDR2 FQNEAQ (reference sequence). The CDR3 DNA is TGTGCCAGCAGCCGCGAAACCGGGACTAGCGGGAGGTTCCACGAGCAGTACTTC. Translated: CASSRETGTSGRFHEQYF.

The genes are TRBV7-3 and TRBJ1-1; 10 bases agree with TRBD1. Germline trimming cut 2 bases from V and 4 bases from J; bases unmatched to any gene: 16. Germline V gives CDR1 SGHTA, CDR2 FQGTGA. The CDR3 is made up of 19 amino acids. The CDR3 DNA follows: TGTGCCAGCAGCTTACTGGGGACAGGGGTTAGATTGGTGCGCACTGAAGCTTTCTTT. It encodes CASSLLGTGVRLVRTEAFF.

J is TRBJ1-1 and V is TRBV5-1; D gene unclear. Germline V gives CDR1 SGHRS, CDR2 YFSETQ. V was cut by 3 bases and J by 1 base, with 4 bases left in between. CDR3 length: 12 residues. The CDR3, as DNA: TGCGCCAGCAGCTCCCGGAACACTGAAGCTTTCTTT. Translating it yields CASSSRNTEAFF.

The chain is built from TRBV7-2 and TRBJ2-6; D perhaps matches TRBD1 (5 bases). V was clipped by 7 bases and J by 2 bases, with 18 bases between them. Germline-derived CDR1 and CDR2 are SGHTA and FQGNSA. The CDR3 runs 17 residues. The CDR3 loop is CASNEPSGITGANVLTF. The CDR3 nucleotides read TGTGCCAGCAACGAACCTTCAGGGATTACTGGGGCCAACGTCCTGACTTTC. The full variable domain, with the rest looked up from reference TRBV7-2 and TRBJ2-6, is GAGVSQSPSNKVTEKGKDVELRCDPISGHTALYWYRQSLGQGLEFLIYFQGNSAPDKSGLPSDRFSAERTGGSVSTLTIQRTQQEDSAVYLCASNEPSGITGANVLTFGAGSRLTVL.

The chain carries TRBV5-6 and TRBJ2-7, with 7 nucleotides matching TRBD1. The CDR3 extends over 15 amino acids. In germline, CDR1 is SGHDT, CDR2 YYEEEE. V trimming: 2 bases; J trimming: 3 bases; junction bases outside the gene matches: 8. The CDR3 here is CASSFGTDALYEQYF. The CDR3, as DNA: TGTGCCAGCAGCTTTGGGACAGACGCTCTCTACGAGCAGTACTTC.

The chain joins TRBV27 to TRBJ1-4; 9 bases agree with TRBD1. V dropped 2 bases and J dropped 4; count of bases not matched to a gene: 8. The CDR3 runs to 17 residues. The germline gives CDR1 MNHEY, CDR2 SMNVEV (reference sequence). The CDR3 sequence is CASSLTGWDRDNEKLFF. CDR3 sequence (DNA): TGTGCCAGCAGTTTAACCGGGTGGGACAGGGATAATGAAAAACTGTTTTTT. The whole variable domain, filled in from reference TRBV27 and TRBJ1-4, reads EAQVTQNPRYLITVTGKKLTVTCSQNMNHEYMSWYRQDPGLGLRQIYYSMNVEVTDKGDVPEGYKVSRKEKRNFPLILESPSPNQTSLYFCASSLTGWDRDNEKLFFGSGTQLSVL.

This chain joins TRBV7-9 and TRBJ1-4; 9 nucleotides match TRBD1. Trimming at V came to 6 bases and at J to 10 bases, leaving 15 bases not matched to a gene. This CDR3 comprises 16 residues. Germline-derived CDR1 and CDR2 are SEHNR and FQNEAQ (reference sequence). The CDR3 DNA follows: TGTGCCAGCAGTTCAACGCCCGGTGTGGACAGGGGAAAACTGTTTTTT. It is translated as CASSSTPGVDRGKLFF.

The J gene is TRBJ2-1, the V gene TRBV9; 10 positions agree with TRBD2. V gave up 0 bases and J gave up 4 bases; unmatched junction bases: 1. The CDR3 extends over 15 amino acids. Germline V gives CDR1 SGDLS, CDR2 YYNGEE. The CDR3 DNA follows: TGTGCCAGCAGCGTAGAACTAGCGGGGTACAATGAGCAGTTCTTC. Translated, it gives CASSVELAGYNEQFF.

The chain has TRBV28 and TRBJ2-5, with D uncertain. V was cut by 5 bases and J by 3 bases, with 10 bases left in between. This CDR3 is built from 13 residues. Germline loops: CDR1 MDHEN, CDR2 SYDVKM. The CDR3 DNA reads TGTGCCAGCAGTAACCTGGTAGAAGAGACCCAGTACTTC. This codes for CASSNLVEETQYF.

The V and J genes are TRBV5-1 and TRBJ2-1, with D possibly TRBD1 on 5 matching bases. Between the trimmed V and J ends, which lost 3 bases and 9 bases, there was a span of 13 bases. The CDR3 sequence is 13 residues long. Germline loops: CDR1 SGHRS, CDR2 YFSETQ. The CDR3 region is CASSSVQGVEQFF. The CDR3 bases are TGCGCCAGCAGCTCGGTTCAGGGCGTTGAGCAGTTCTTC.

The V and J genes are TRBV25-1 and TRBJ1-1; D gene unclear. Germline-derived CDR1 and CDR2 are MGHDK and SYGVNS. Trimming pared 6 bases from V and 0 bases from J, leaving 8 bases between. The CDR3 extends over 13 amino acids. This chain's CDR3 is CASRQSMNTEAFF. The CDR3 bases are TGTGCCAGCAGACAGAGCATGAACACTGAAGCTTTCTTT.

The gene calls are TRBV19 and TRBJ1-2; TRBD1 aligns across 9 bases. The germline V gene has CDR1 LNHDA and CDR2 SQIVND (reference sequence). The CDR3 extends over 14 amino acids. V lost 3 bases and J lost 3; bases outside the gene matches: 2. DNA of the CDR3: TGTGCCAGTAGTATGTGGACAGGGGACTATGGCTACACCTTC. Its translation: CASSMWTGDYGYTF.

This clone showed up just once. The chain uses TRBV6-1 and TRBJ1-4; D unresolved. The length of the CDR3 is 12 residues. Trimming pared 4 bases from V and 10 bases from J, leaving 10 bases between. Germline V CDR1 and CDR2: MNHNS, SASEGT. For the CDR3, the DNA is TGTGCCAGCAGTGCCGGGGTGGGAAAACTGTTTTTT. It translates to CASSAGVGKLFF.

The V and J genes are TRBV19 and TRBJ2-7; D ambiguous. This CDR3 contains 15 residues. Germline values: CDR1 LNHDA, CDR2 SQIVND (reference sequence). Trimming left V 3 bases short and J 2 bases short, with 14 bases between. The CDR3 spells CASSISPGTAYEQYF. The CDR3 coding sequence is TGTGCCAGTAGTATTAGTCCCGGCACAGCCTACGAGCAGTACTTC.

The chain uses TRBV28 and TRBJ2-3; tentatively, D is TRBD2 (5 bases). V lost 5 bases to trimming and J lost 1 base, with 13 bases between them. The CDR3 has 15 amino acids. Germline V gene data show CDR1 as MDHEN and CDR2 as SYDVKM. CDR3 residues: CASSTRLPGTDTQYF. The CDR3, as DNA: TGTGCCAGCAGTACCAGACTACCAGGCACAGATACGCAGTATTTT.

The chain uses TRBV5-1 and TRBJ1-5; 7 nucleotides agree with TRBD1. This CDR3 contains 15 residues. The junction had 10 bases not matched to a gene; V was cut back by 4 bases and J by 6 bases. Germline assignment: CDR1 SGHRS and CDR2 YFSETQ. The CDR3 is CASSPGTAGAQPQHF. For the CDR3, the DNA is TGCGCCAGCAGCCCAGGGACAGCCGGCGCTCAGCCCCAGCATTTT.

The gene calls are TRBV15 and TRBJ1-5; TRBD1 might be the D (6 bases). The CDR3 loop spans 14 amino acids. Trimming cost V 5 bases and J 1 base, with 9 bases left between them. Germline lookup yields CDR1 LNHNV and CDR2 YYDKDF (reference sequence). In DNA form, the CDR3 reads TGTGCCACCAGCCCGGACAGAAGCAATCAGCCCCAGCATTTT. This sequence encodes CATSPDRSNQPQHF.

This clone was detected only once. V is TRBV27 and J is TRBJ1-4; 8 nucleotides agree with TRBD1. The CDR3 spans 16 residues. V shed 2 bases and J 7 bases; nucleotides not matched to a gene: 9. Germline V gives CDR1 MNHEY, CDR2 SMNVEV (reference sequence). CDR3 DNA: TGTGCCAGCAGTTTAAATCCAGGGGGCTTTGGTGAAAAACTGTTTTTT. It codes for CASSLNPGGFGEKLFF.

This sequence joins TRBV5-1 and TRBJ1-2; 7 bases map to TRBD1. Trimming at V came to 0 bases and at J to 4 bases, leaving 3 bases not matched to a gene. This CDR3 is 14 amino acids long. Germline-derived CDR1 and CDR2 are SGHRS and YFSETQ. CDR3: CASSLAGQIYGYTF. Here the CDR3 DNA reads TGCGCCAGCAGCTTGGCGGGACAGATCTATGGCTACACCTTC.

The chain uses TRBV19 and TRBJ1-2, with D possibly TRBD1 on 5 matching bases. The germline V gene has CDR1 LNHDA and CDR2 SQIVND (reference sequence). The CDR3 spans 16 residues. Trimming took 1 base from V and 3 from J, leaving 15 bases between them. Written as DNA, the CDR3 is TGTGCCAGTAGTATAGTATTGGCAGGGAACTACTATGGCTACACCTTC. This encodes CASSIVLAGNYYGYTF. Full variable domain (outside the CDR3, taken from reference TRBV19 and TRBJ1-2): DGGITQSPKYLFRKEGQNVTLSCEQNLNHDAMYWYRQDPGQGLRLIYYSQIVNDFQKGDIAEGYSVSREKKESFPLTVTSAQKNPTAFYLCASSIVLAGNYYGYTFGSGTRLTVV.

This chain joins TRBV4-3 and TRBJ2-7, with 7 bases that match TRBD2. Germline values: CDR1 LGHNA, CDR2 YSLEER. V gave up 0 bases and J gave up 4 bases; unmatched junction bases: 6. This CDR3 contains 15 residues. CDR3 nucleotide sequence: TGCGCCAGCAGCCAAGAACTAGCGACCCAGTACGAGCAGTACTTC. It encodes CASSQELATQYEQYF.

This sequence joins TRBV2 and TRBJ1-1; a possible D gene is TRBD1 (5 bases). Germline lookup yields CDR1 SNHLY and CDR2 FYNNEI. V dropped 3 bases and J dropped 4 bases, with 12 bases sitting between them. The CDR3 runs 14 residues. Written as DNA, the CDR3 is TGTGCCAGCAGTGAGGAGGGGTGGGCCACTGAAGCTTTCTTT. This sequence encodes CASSEEGWATEAFF.